This T cell receptor beta chain was captured by sequencing in a study of blood T cell repertoires in COVID-19. Turning to the study itself: Sources were T cells, B-cell-depleted T cells, or PBMCs; the material itself was cDNA or gDNA.

Libraries were prepared by immunoSEQ multiplex PCR; TCRdb keeps only in-frame clonotypes and omits some of them. The sample shows more than 95,000 clones, about four fifths of them seen only once. Unmatched junction bases numbered 7, after V lost 6 bases and J lost 4 bases. Germline-derived CDR1 and CDR2 are MNHEY and SMNVEV (reference sequence). The CDR3 consists of 15 residues. Source material: peripheral blood. This TCR was sampled from a woman over 75 with active or convalescent COVID-19. The chain joins TRBV27 to TRBJ2-2; 8 nucleotides line up with TRBD1. CDR3 nucleotides: TGTGCCAGCAGCTTGGACAGGGCGGGCACCGGGGAGCTGTTTTTT. Encoded protein: CASSLDRAGTGELFF.